This TCR beta chain stems from a study of T cell responses to AZD1222 COVID-19 vaccine. The CDR3 has 15 residues. Trimming took off 3 bases at V and 5 bases at J, with 19 bases between the two ends. Germline V gives CDR1 SQVTM, CDR2 ANQGSEA. Repertoires were generated with immunoSEQ multiplex PCR, while TCRdb's copy carries only in-frame clones and drops some. The sample shows about 140,000 clones, about nine tenths of them seen only once. Study-wide results and limits: Mapped onto spike, vaccine-associated CD4 TCRs spanned it and were dominant at 160-218 and 743-854. Possibly, clonal diversity was underestimated; donors were largely white British and included more females. As reported, nearly half of all spike-specific TCRs target variant regions that are unmutated.

Points on this clone: Its antigen remains unknown.

The chain is built from TRBV29-1 and TRBJ2-5; D perhaps matches TRBD1 (5 bases). The origin of this receptor is an adult who received the AZD1222 COVID-19 vaccine. The sample here was peripheral blood, taken 28 days after the second AZD1222 dose. The CDR3 here is CSVDAHLRRGETQYF. As DNA, the CDR3 is TGCAGCGTTGATGCTCACCTACGTAGGGGTGAGACCCAGTACTTC.